The TCR beta chain described here comes from a study of blood T cell repertoires in COVID-19. Study summary: The analysed material was cDNA or gDNA that came from T cells, B-cell-depleted T cells, or PBMCs.

In the source study's methods: Nucleated cell number was recorded as an estimate derived from reference gene primer amplification. Measured with immunoSEQ multiplex PCR; TCRdb has only the in-frame clones, and not every one. D and trimming come from the DNA, and the V and J calls and clone size come from that table. The repertoire holds about 210,000 clones, 84% seen once, with roughly 7.8% in the top ten. The length of the CDR3 is 13 residues. CDR1 and CDR2 from the germline V gene are SNHLY and FYNNEI. Trimming removed 8 bases from V and 0 bases from J, with 8 bases in between. The material sequenced was peripheral blood. The clonotype originates from a woman of 80 years or more with COVID-19, enrolled during active disease. V is TRBV2 and J is TRBJ1-5, with a tentative D call TRBD1 (5 bases). The CDR3 DNA is TGTGCCAGCGGGGGGGATAGCAATCAGCCCCAGCATTTT. Its protein product is CASGGDSNQPQHF. The whole variable domain, filled in from reference TRBV2 and TRBJ1-5, reads EPEVTQTPSHQVTQMGQEVILRCVPISNHLYFYWYRQILGQKVEFLVSFYNNEISEKSEIFDDQFSVERPDGSNFTLKIRSTKLEDSAMYFCASGGDSNQPQHFGDGTRLSIL.